The 15 T cell receptor beta chains in this list originate from one sample, sequenced in a study of spatial heterogeneity in lung cancer. From the 5' RACE reads, TCRdb called clonotypes with MiXCR, one entry per CDR3 protein. This table holds about 52,000 distinct CDR3 sequences, around 7% found once. Stated time point: blood at routine non-recurrence follow-up after resection. Whole RNA from tumor, nontumor lung or frozen PBMC was sequenced unsorted. Source: PBMCs, taken at follow-up. These receptors were obtained from a female donor with early-stage non-small cell lung cancer.

Only a few counts were recorded for this clonotype. The chain is built from TRBV7-6 and TRBJ2-7; 10 bases match TRBD1. The CDR3 covers 16 residues. Germline lookup yields CDR1 SGHVS and CDR2 FNYEAQ. After removal of 1 base from V and 4 bases from J, the junction contained 7 bases not matched to a gene. CDR3 sequence reads: CASSLGSGQGGYEQYF. The DNA for the CDR3 is TGTGCCAGCAGCTTAGGGTCCGGACAGGGGGGGTACGAGCAGTACTTC.

This clonotype turned up a few times. CDR3 sequence (DNA): TGCAGCTTTGGAGCAGGGAGCTCCTACAATGAGCAGTTCTTC. Its translation: CSFGAGSSYNEQFF. The V call is TRBV29-1, the J call TRBJ2-1; D could derive from TRBD1 or TRBD2 (5 bases each). Germline loops: CDR1 SQVTM, CDR2 ANQGSEA. Trimming took 8 bases from V and 0 from J, leaving 14 bases between them. The CDR3 totals 14 residues.

In this sample, this clonotype turned up many times. The chain links TRBV6-5 to TRBJ2-2; 7 positions agree with TRBD1. This CDR3 comprises 15 residues. V lost 6 bases and J lost 7; bases outside the gene matches: 11. Germline assignment: CDR1 MNHEY and CDR2 SVGAGI. The CDR3 reads CASSRERGRIGELFF. The CDR3 nucleotides read TGTGCCAGCAGCCGGGAAAGGGGGCGCATCGGGGAGCTGTTTTTT.

The chain combines TRBV28 with TRBJ1-1, with D possibly TRBD1 on 6 matching bases. This CDR3 has 13 residues. Germline CDR1 is MDHEN and CDR2 is SYDVKM. Trimming cost V 3 bases and J 11 bases, with 16 bases left between them. CDR3 loop: CASSLYGQLGAFF. CDR3 bases: TGTGCCAGCAGTTTGTATGGACAGCTCGGCGCTTTCTTT. Supplemented by reference TRBV28 and TRBJ1-1, the full variable domain reads DVKVTQSSRYLVKRTGEKVFLECVQDMDHENMFWYRQDPGLGLRLIYFSYDVKMKEKGDIPEGYSVSREKKERFSLILESASTNQTSMYLCASSLYGQLGAFFGQGTRLTVV.

The table lists this clonotype with many counts. The V call is TRBV27, the J call TRBJ2-2, with D unclear. The CDR3 has 15 amino acids. V was trimmed by 7 bases and J by 2 bases, leaving 14 bases between them. Germline V gene sequence: CDR1 MNHEY, CDR2 SMNVEV (reference sequence). The CDR3 loop is CASKPRFLNTGELFF. DNA of the CDR3: TGTGCCAGCAAACCCCGCTTTCTTAACACCGGGGAGCTGTTTTTT.

Concerning this clonotype itself: With a much larger clone just one base away, this may be a read error. This chain connects TRBV27 to TRBJ1-3; D unclear. The CDR3 totals 13 residues. In germline, CDR1 is MNHEY, CDR2 SMNVEV (reference sequence). The CDR3 loop is CASRRIDGNTLYF. DNA of the CDR3: TGTGCCAGCAGAAGGATAGACGGAAACACCCTATATTTT.

This clonotype was seen only a few times. The V and J genes are TRBV28 and TRBJ2-2; TRBD2 might be the D (6 bases). V was cut by 7 bases and J by 0 bases, with 15 bases left in between. The length of the CDR3 is 16 residues. Germline CDR1 and CDR2: MDHEN and SYDVKM. DNA for the CDR3: TGTGCCAGCACCCGAGGGGACTGGGCGAACACCGGGGAGCTGTTTTTT. It translates to CASTRGDWANTGELFF.

At least ten counts were recorded for this clonotype. The chain carries TRBV5-4 and TRBJ2-3, with D unclear. Germline V gene sequence: CDR1 SGHNT, CDR2 YYREEE (reference sequence). Trimming removed 1 base at V and 0 bases at J, with 18 bases between. The CDR3 is 18 amino acids. CDR3 nucleotides: TGTGCCAGCAGCTTGTGGAATGAGGCCCGGCATAGCACAGATACGCAGTATTTT. Encoded protein: CASSLWNEARHSTDTQYF.

V usage is TRBV11-2 and J usage is TRBJ2-1, with a tentative D call TRBD2 (6 bases). The ends were cut back, 0 bases at V and 6 bases at J, with 12 bases in the middle. Germline CDR1 reads SGHAT; CDR2 reads FQNNGV. There are 15 residues in the CDR3. The CDR3 region has the DNA TGTGCCAGCAGCTTAGACCCCTTGGGAGGCAATGAGCAGTTCTTC. The encoded protein is CASSLDPLGGNEQFF.

Ten or more counts support this clonotype. The chain employs TRBV7-2 and TRBJ1-1; a possible D gene is TRBD1 (6 bases). The V gene's germline CDR1 is SGHTA and CDR2 FQGNSA. The CDR3 covers 14 residues. Trimming removed 1 base from V and 6 bases from J, with 12 bases in between. For the CDR3, the DNA is TGTGCCAGCAGCTTAGGTGGGACAAGGGCTGAAGCTTTCTTT. Protein sequence: CASSLGGTRAEAFF. Variable domain in full (rest from reference TRBV7-2 and TRBJ1-1): GAGVSQSPSNKVTEKGKDVELRCDPISGHTALYWYRQSLGQGLEFLIYFQGNSAPDKSGLPSDRFSAERTGGSVSTLTIQRTQQEDSAVYLCASSLGGTRAEAFFGQGTRLTVV.

V is TRBV7-2 and J is TRBJ2-7; the D is unclear. Per germline, CDR1 SGHTA and CDR2 FQGNSA. The CDR3 runs 14 residues. Trimming stripped 5 bases from V and 9 bases from J, with 20 bases between. The CDR3 DNA reads TGTGCCAGCAGCCTACAAGGCGCAGCCCTCGGGCAGTACTTC. This sequence encodes CASSLQGAALGQYF.

V gene TRBV4-3 combines with J gene TRBJ2-7, with D possibly matching TRBD2 (5 bases). The CDR3 is made up of 17 amino acids. V gave up 1 base and J gave up 2 bases, with 18 bases separating them. CDR1 and CDR2 (germline): LGHNA, YSLEER. For the CDR3, the DNA is TGCGCCAGCAGCCAAGGGGCCGGAACTAGTTTTGCCTACGAGCAGTACTTC. Protein product: CASSQGAGTSFAYEQYF.

This clonotype was recorded at least ten times. The chain is built from TRBV15 and TRBJ2-1; D is unclear. V was shortened by 4 bases and J by 0 bases, with 10 bases between the two germline ends. The CDR3 runs 15 residues. The germline V gene encodes CDR1 LNHNV and CDR2 YYDKDF (reference sequence). The DNA of the CDR3 is TGTGCCACCAGCACCCAGATGAGCTCCTACAATGAGCAGTTCTTC. Its translation is CATSTQMSSYNEQFF. The variable domain in full, completed from reference TRBV15 and TRBJ2-1, reads DAMVIQNPRYQVTQFGKPVTLSCSQTLNHNVMYWYQQKSSQAPKLLFHYYDKDFNNEADTPDNFQSRRPNTSFCFLDIRSPGLGDTAMYLCATSTQMSSYNEQFFGPGTRLTVL.

This clonotype was counted a few times. The chain uses TRBV20-1 and TRBJ2-3; D is possibly TRBD2 (5 bases). Looked up from germline, CDR1 is DFQATT and CDR2 is SNEGSKA (reference sequence). V dropped 7 bases and J dropped 2 bases, with 10 bases sitting between them. The CDR3 spans 12 residues. The CDR3 sequence: CSGLEATDTQYF. In DNA form, the CDR3 reads TGCAGTGGGTTGGAGGCCACAGATACGCAGTATTTT.

The V and J genes are TRBV6-2 or TRBV6-3 and TRBJ1-1, with unresolved D. This CDR3 region has 13 residues. Germline V gene lookup returns CDR1 MNHEY and CDR2 SVGEGT. V was cut by 2 bases and J by 4 bases, with 8 bases left in between. The CDR3 DNA sequence: TGTGCCAGCAGTTACACCACCCCCACTGAAGCTTTCTTT. Protein sequence: CASSYTTPTEAFF.